This T cell receptor (beta chain) was recorded in a study of T cell responses to AZD1222 COVID-19 vaccine. Study background: Second-dose schedules of about 4 or about 12 weeks were combined.

The table came from immunoSEQ multiplex PCR; TCRdb's copy has only in-frame clones and leaves some out. The table records roughly 150,000 clones, approximately 90% of them present only once. Germline assignment: CDR1 SGHRS and CDR2 YFSETQ. Deletions cut 2 bases from V and 0 bases from J, with 11 bases between. This CDR3 has 15 residues. The source is an adult in good health. Sequencing used peripheral blood, obtained on day 0 of AZD1222 vaccination. This sequence joins TRBV5-1 and TRBJ1-1; weak D call: TRBD1 (6 bases). The CDR3 DNA reads as TGCGCCAGCAGCTTTCGGACAGCGATGAACACTGAAGCTTTCTTT. This codes for CASSFRTAMNTEAFF.